The 30 T cell receptor beta chains below were found in one sample sequenced in a study of shared clonotypes between healthy human individuals. The table came from immunoSEQ multiplex PCR; TCRdb's copy has only in-frame clones and leaves some out. The sample lists about 580,000 clones, about 98% occurring once. Naivety among CD8 cells was defined by CD45RO negativity and positive CCR7 selection, thereby excluding terminally differentiated effector memory CD45RA+ cells. Material for sequencing was naive CD8+ T cells sorted from blood. These receptors came from a man under 40 in good health.

Only one count was recorded for this clone. Other DNA variants within this sample encode the same CDR3. The rearrangement joins TRBV27 to TRBJ2-3; D remains ambiguous. V dropped 0 bases and J dropped 6 bases, with 4 bases sitting between them. CDR1 and CDR2 (germline): MNHEY, SMNVEV (reference sequence). This CDR3 region has 12 residues. CDR3 in amino acids: CASSLSGDTQYF. DNA of the CDR3: TGTGCCAGCAGTTTATCGGGGGATACGCAGTATTTT.

The gene calls are TRBV6-5 and TRBJ2-3, with 15 bases fitting TRBD2. From germline, CDR1 is MNHEY and CDR2 SVGAGI. The V gene end was trimmed by 4 bases and the J gene end by 5 bases; junction bases not matched to a gene: 4. This CDR3 has 16 residues. The CDR3 spells CASSSGTSGRIDTQYF. CDR3 coding DNA: TGTGCCAGCAGTTCCGGGACTAGCGGGAGGATAGATACGCAGTATTTT.

V is TRBV4-1 and J is TRBJ1-5; 8 bases line up with TRBD1. This CDR3 contains 16 residues. J was trimmed by 2 bases and V by 0 bases; bases with no gene match: 3. CDR1 and CDR2 (germline): MGHRA, YSYEKL. This chain's CDR3 is CASSQESGGGNQPQHF. CDR3 DNA: TGCGCCAGCAGCCAAGAATCAGGGGGCGGCAATCAGCCCCAGCATTTT.

The chain employs TRBV7-9 and TRBJ2-7; 10 bases are a match to TRBD2. The V segment lost 5 bases and the J segment 1 base; nucleotides outside the gene matches: 11. The CDR3 spans 17 residues. From germline, CDR1 is SEHNR and CDR2 FQNEAQ (reference sequence). The CDR3 DNA reads as TGTGCCAGCAGCGGACTAGTCCCTAGCGGGGGATCCTACGAGCAGTACTTC. This gives the protein CASSGLVPSGGSYEQYF.

The chain combines TRBV7-9 with TRBJ2-1, with TRBD1 as a possible D gene (6 bases). The germline CDR1 and CDR2 sequences are SEHNR and FQNEAQ (reference sequence). V lost 5 bases and J 7 bases, leaving 21 bases between the germline ends. CDR3 length equals 16 residues. The CDR3 spells CASSVEQGDTDNEQFF. The DNA of the CDR3 is TGTGCCAGCAGCGTAGAACAGGGTGACACAGATAATGAGCAGTTCTTC.

The rearrangement joins TRBV27 to TRBJ2-7, with 10 bases fitting TRBD2. The CDR3 consists of 15 residues. The V gene's germline CDR1 is MNHEY and CDR2 SMNVEV (reference sequence). Trimming at V came to 0 bases and at J to 3 bases, leaving 2 bases not matched to a gene. The CDR3 loop is CASSLSSGRNYEQYF. Written as DNA, the CDR3 is TGTGCCAGCAGTTTATCTAGCGGGAGGAACTACGAGCAGTACTTC.

Details on this clone: Distinct nucleotide sequences in the sample also encode this CDR3. The chain is built from TRBV11-2 and TRBJ2-7; a weak D match, TRBD1 (6 bases). The germline V gene has CDR1 SGHAT and CDR2 FQNNGV. Between the trimmed V and J ends, which lost 3 bases and 3 bases, there was a span of 9 bases. This CDR3 is built from 13 residues. The CDR3 DNA reads TGTGCCAGCAGCTTGGGGACACTCTACGAGCAGTACTTC. This gives the protein CASSLGTLYEQYF.

This chain links TRBV27 with TRBJ2-7; D may be TRBD2 (6 bases). Looked up from germline, CDR1 is MNHEY and CDR2 is SMNVEV (reference sequence). This CDR3 region has 11 residues. With 7 bases removed from V and 2 bases from J, the gap between germline ends came to 6 bases. The CDR3 sequence is CASKRAYEQYF. As DNA, the CDR3 is TGTGCCAGCAAGCGGGCCTACGAGCAGTACTTC.

The rearrangement uses TRBV5-4 and TRBJ2-5, with D possibly being TRBD1 (5 bases). There are 14 residues in the CDR3. V was cut by 4 bases and J by 5 bases, with 15 bases left in between. Germline-derived CDR1 and CDR2 are SGHNT and YYREEE (reference sequence). The CDR3 loop reads CASSITGSRETQYF. CDR3 DNA sequence: TGTGCCAGCAGCATTACAGGTAGCAGGGAGACCCAGTACTTC. The full variable domain, its missing parts supplied by reference TRBV5-4 and TRBJ2-5, is ETGVTQSPTHLIKTRGQQVTLRCSSQSGHNTVSWYQQALGQGPQFIFQYYREEENGRGNFPPRFSGLQFPNYSSELNVNALELDDSALYLCASSITGSRETQYFGPGTRLLVL.

The CDR3 DNA sequence: TGTGCCAGCAGCTTAGATCGAGGCAGGGGGCTGGCTGAGCAGTTCTTC. The encoded protein is CASSLDRGRGLAEQFF. The chain links TRBV11-3 to TRBJ2-1; 8 bases map to TRBD1. Germline CDR1 is SGHNT and CDR2 is YENEEA. V was clipped by 0 bases and J by 9 bases; unmatched bases: 10. This CDR3 is 16 amino acids long. The complete variable domain, with remaining parts taken from reference TRBV11-3 and TRBJ2-1, reads EAGVVQSPRYKIIEKKQPVAFWCNPISGHNTLYWYLQNLGQGPELLIRYENEEAVDDSQLPKDRFSAERLKGVDSTLKIQPAELGDSAVYLCASSLDRGRGLAEQFFGPGTRLTVL.

This clone was picked up one time. CDR3 residues: CASSGTDYGYTF. In nucleotides, the CDR3 is TGTGCCAGCTCAGGGACGGACTATGGCTACACCTTC. The rearrangement uses TRBV18 and TRBJ1-2; D possibly corresponds to TRBD1 (5 bases). This CDR3 has 12 amino acids. Germline CDR1 KGHSH, CDR2 LQKENI. The V end was cut by 5 bases, the J end by 3 bases, with 7 bases between.

This clone showed up just once. The rearrangement joins TRBV9 to TRBJ2-3; 8 bases map to TRBD2. Germline V gene sequence: CDR1 SGDLS, CDR2 YYNGEE. CDR3 length equals 16 residues. V was clipped by 0 bases and J by 4 bases; unmatched bases: 7. The CDR3 nucleotides are TGTGCCAGCAGCGTAGAACCAGCGGGAGTCTCAGATACGCAGTATTTT. It encodes CASSVEPAGVSDTQYF.

The chain joins TRBV11-2 to TRBJ2-1; unclear D gene. Germline lookup yields CDR1 SGHAT and CDR2 FQNNGV. The CDR3 extends over 13 amino acids. With 1 base removed from V and 4 bases from J, the gap between germline ends came to 5 bases. The DNA for the CDR3 is TGTGCCAGCAGCTTAGGGGAATACAATGAGCAGTTCTTC. This encodes CASSLGEYNEQFF.

The rearrangement joins TRBV6-5 to TRBJ1-2, with D hard to call. Germline-derived CDR1 and CDR2 are MNHEY and SVGAGI. V was trimmed by 4 bases and J by 0 bases, leaving 12 bases between them. The CDR3 consists of 15 residues. The CDR3 sequence is CASSSLGDANYGYTF. Written as DNA, the CDR3 is TGTGCCAGCAGTTCCCTAGGCGACGCTAACTATGGCTACACCTTC.

The chain couples TRBV6-5 to TRBJ2-5; the D gene is possibly TRBD2 (7 bases). This CDR3 region has 16 residues. CDR1 and CDR2 from the germline V gene are MNHEY and SVGAGI. V gave up 0 bases and J gave up 7 bases, with 18 bases separating them. The CDR3 here is CASSYSWGGAPGTQYF. The CDR3 DNA reads as TGTGCCAGCAGTTACTCGTGGGGGGGCGCCCCCGGGACCCAGTACTTC.

V is TRBV7-9 and J is TRBJ2-3; D is perhaps TRBD1 (5 bases). The CDR3 contains 15 residues. Germline CDR1 and CDR2: SEHNR and FQNEAQ (reference sequence). Trimming removed 3 bases at V and 2 bases at J, with 12 bases between. For the CDR3, the DNA is TGTGCCAGCAGCTTCCAAGGGGCCTTCACAGATACGCAGTATTTT. Protein sequence: CASSFQGAFTDTQYF.

The chain couples TRBV7-2 to TRBJ2-1, with D possibly being TRBD1 (5 bases). The CDR3 extends over 13 amino acids. Between the trimmed V and J ends, which lost 5 bases and 7 bases, there was a span of 12 bases. The germline V gene has CDR1 SGHTA and CDR2 FQGNSA. CDR3 DNA: TGTGCCAGCAGCCAAATCCCAGGGAATGAGCAGTTCTTC. Its protein product is CASSQIPGNEQFF.

The chain couples TRBV4-1 to TRBJ2-7; 8 bases match TRBD2. V was clipped by 4 bases and J by 2 bases; unmatched bases: 7. Germline V gene data show CDR1 as MGHRA and CDR2 as YSYEKL. The CDR3 spans 15 residues. CDR3 bases: TGCGCCAGCAGCCCGAACGGGGGGGAGACCTACGAGCAGTACTTC. Its protein is CASSPNGGETYEQYF.

The gene calls are TRBV5-5 and TRBJ2-3; D possibly uses TRBD1 or TRBD2 (5 bases each). V lost 4 bases to trimming and J lost 2 bases, with 17 bases between them. The germline V gene has CDR1 SGHKS and CDR2 YYEKEE (reference sequence). The CDR3 has 16 amino acids. CDR3 amino acids: CASSLGDRGSTDTQYF. For the CDR3, the DNA is TGTGCCAGCAGCCTGGGGGATCGGGGATCCACAGATACGCAGTATTTT.

The chain links TRBV7-8 to TRBJ2-1; possibly TRBD2 for D (7 bases). The CDR3 loop spans 15 amino acids. The V end lost 3 bases, the J end lost 2 bases, and 11 bases lay between the germline ends. The germline V gene encodes CDR1 SGHVS and CDR2 FQNEAQ. The CDR3 here is CASSLGGGPYNEQFF. The CDR3 nucleotides read TGTGCCAGCAGCTTGGGCGGGGGCCCCTACAATGAGCAGTTCTTC.

V is TRBV5-1 and J is TRBJ2-1, with TRBD2 matching 9 bases. The germline V gene has CDR1 SGHRS and CDR2 YFSETQ. This CDR3 contains 15 residues. V gave up 1 base and J gave up 3 bases; unmatched junction bases: 2. CDR3 in DNA: TGCGCCAGCAGCTTGCTAGCGGGGAACTACAATGAGCAGTTCTTC. Its protein product is CASSLLAGNYNEQFF. Combining the CDR3 with reference TRBV5-1 and TRBJ2-1 gives the whole variable domain KAGVTQTPRYLIKTRGQQVTLSCSPISGHRSVSWYQQTPGQGLQFLFEYFSETQRNKGNFPGRFSGRQFSNSRSEMNVSTLELGDSALYLCASSLLAGNYNEQFFGPGTRLTVL.

J is TRBJ2-2 and V is TRBV19; D gene uncertain. Trimming shortened V by 1 base and J by 2 bases, and 8 bases separated the two germline ends. The CDR3 totals 15 residues. Per the germline V gene, CDR1 is LNHDA and CDR2 is SQIVND (reference sequence). DNA for the CDR3: TGTGCCAGTAGTATAGGCGCGGTCAACACCGGGGAGCTGTTTTTT. Translated: CASSIGAVNTGELFF.

This chain uses TRBV11-2 with TRBJ2-5; possible D gene TRBD1, 6 bases. Trimming pared 2 bases from V and 4 bases from J, leaving 8 bases between. The germline V gene has CDR1 SGHAT and CDR2 FQNNGV. The CDR3 runs 13 residues. The CDR3 here is CASSLPGVETQYF. As DNA, the CDR3 is TGTGCCAGCAGCTTACCAGGGGTAGAGACCCAGTACTTC.

The gene calls are TRBV2 and TRBJ2-3; D unclear. With 4 bases removed from V and 0 bases from J, the gap between germline ends came to 11 bases. Per the germline V gene, CDR1 is SNHLY and CDR2 is FYNNEI. The CDR3 contains 15 residues. DNA for the CDR3: TGTGCCAGCAGTGCAGACGCGGCGAGCACAGATACGCAGTATTTT. This codes for CASSADAASTDTQYF.

The chain combines TRBV11-2 with TRBJ2-1, with 9 bases fitting TRBD1. The germline V gene encodes CDR1 SGHAT and CDR2 FQNNGV. The V gene end was trimmed by 4 bases and the J gene end by 3 bases; junction bases not matched to a gene: 7. The CDR3 totals 16 residues. CDR3 loop: CASSSPTGGNYNEQFF. CDR3 in DNA: TGTGCCAGCAGCTCGCCGACAGGGGGAAACTACAATGAGCAGTTCTTC. Together with reference TRBV11-2 and TRBJ2-1, the CDR3 gives the full variable domain: EAGVAQSPRYKIIEKRQSVAFWCNPISGHATLYWYQQILGQGPKLLIQFQNNGVVDDSQLPKDRFSAERLKGVDSTLKIQPAKLEDSAVYLCASSSPTGGNYNEQFFGPGTRLTVL.

A remark on this clone: Its ends do not fully match the called genes, so a read error is possible. The rearrangement links TRBV6-1 to TRBJ1-2, with D unresolved. From germline, CDR1 is MNHNS and CDR2 SASEGT. The CDR3 totals 14 residues. The CDR3 bases are TGTGCCAGCAGTGATCCCATTTCTAAGTATGGCTACACCTTC. Protein sequence: CASSDPISKYGYTF.

This clone was detected once. J is TRBJ2-3 and V is TRBV27; TRBD1 agrees at 8 bases. This CDR3 region has 18 residues. V was pared by 4 bases and J by 0 bases, with 12 bases of the junction left unmatched. From germline, CDR1 is MNHEY and CDR2 SMNVEV (reference sequence). CDR3 nucleotides: TGTGCCAGCAGTTCCGGGACAGGAGCTCACTTTAGCACAGATACGCAGTATTTT. Amino acid sequence: CASSSGTGAHFSTDTQYF.

The chain has TRBV28 and TRBJ2-1; D possibly corresponds to TRBD1 (5 bases). The CDR3 covers 13 residues. V gave up 8 bases and J gave up 3 bases, with 11 bases separating them. CDR1 is MDHEN and CDR2 is SYDVKM in the germline V gene. The DNA for the CDR3 is TGTGCCAGCGGCCCACAGGTCTACAATGAGCAGTTCTTC. Its translation: CASGPQVYNEQFF.

Concerning this clone itself: The junction departs from the called germline gene at one end, perhaps through a read error. The chain has TRBV7-7 and TRBJ2-7; possibly TRBD1 or TRBD2 for D (5 bases each). Germline V gene lookup returns CDR1 SSHAT and CDR2 FNYEAQ (reference sequence). CDR3 length: 13 amino acids. CDR3 sequence: CASSLARGNEQYF. The CDR3 nucleotides read TGTGCTAGCAGCTTAGCGAGGGGTAACGAGCAGTACTTC.

This chain joins TRBV11-2 and TRBJ2-4, with D possibly being TRBD2 (5 bases). Trimming cost V 3 bases and J 8 bases, with 17 bases left between them. Germline V CDR1 and CDR2: SGHAT, FQNNGV. The CDR3 is 15 amino acids. CDR3 sequence: CASSLSPGMVDIQYF. DNA for the CDR3: TGTGCCAGCAGCTTGAGTCCGGGGATGGTGGACATTCAGTACTTC.